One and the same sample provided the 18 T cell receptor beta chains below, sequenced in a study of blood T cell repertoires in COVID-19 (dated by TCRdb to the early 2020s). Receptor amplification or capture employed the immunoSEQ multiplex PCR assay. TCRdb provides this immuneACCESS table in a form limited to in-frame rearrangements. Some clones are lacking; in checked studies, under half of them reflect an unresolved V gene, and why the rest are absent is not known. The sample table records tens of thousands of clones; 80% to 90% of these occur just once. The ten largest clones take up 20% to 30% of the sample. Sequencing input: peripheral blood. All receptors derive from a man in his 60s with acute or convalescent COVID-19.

DNA of the CDR3: TGTGCCAGCTCACCGGACAGGGGGCTTGCTGAAGCTTTCTTT. The encoded protein is CASSPDRGLAEAFF. V is TRBV18 and J is TRBJ1-1; 11 nucleotides line up with TRBD1. The germline V gene has CDR1 KGHSH and CDR2 LQKENI. The CDR3 covers 14 residues. After removal of 3 bases from V and 6 bases from J, the junction contained 3 bases not matched to a gene.

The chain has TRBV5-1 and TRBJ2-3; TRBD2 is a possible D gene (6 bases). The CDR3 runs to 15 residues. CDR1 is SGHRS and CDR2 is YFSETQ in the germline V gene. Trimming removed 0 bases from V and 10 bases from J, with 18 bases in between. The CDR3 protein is CASSLAGGAKGSQYF. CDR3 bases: TGCGCCAGCAGCTTGGCCGGCGGGGCCAAAGGGTCGCAGTATTTT.

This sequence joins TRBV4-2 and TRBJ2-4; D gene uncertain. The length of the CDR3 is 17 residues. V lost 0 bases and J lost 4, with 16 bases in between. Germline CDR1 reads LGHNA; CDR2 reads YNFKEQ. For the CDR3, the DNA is TGTGCCAGCAGCCAAGAGTCGGTTAGAAAAGAAAAAAACATTCAGTACTTC. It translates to CASSQESVRKEKNIQYF.

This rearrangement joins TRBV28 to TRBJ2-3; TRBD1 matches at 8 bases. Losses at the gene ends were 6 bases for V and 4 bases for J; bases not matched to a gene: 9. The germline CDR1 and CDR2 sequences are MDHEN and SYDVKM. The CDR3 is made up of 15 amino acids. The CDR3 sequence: CASSPGQGISDTQYF. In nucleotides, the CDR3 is TGTGCCAGCAGCCCAGGACAGGGTATATCAGATACGCAGTATTTT.

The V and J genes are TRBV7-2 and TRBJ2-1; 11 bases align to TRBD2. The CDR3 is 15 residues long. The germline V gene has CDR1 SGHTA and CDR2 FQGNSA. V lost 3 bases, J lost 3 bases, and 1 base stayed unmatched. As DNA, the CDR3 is TGTGCCAGCAGCTTGGGACTAGCGGTCTACAATGAGCAGTTCTTC. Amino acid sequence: CASSLGLAVYNEQFF.

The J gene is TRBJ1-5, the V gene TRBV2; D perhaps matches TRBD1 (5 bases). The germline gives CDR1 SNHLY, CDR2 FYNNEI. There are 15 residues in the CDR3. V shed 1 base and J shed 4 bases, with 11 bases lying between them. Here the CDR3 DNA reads TGTGCCAGCAGTGAAGAAGGGGCCCTGAATCAGCCCCAGCATTTT. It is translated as CASSEEGALNQPQHF.

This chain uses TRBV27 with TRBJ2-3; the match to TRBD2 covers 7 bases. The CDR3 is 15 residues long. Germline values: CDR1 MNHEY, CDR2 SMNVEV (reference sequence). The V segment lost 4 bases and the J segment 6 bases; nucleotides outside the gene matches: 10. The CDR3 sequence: CASSSFGGGRDTQYF. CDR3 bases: TGTGCCAGCAGTTCCTTTGGGGGGGGTAGGGATACGCAGTATTTT.

The CDR3 is CASSELRRGHSYEQYF. CDR3 nucleotide sequence: TGTGCCAGCAGTGAATTGCGCAGGGGGCATTCCTACGAGCAGTACTTC. The V and J genes are TRBV6-1 and TRBJ2-7; 8 bases are shared with TRBD1. Germline V CDR1 and CDR2: MNHNS, SASEGT. V was clipped by 2 bases and J by 1 base; unmatched bases: 7. The CDR3 runs to 16 residues.

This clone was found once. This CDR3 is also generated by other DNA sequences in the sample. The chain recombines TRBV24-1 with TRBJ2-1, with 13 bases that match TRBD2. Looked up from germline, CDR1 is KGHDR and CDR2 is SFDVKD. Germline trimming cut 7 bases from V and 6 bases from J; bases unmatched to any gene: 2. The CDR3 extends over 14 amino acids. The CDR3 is CATSRLAGGNEQFF. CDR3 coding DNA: TGTGCCACCAGCCGACTAGCGGGGGGCAATGAGCAGTTCTTC.

The CDR3 DNA sequence: TGTGCCAGCAGCTTAGATCGGGGTTACGAGCAGTACGTC. Protein: CASSLDRGYEQYV. The rearrangement links TRBV11-2 to TRBJ2-7, with TRBD2 as a possible D gene (5 bases). The CDR3 runs 13 residues. In germline, CDR1 is SGHAT, CDR2 FQNNGV. Trimming took 0 bases from V and 4 from J, leaving 7 bases between them.

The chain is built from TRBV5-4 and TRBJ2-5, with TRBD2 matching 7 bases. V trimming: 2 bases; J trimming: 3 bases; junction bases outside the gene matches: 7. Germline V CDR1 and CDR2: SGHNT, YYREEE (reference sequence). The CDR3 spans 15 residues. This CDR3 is CASSLRGVSKETQYF. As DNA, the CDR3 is TGTGCCAGCAGCTTACGGGGGGTTAGCAAAGAGACCCAGTACTTC. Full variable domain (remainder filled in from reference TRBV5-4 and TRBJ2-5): ETGVTQSPTHLIKTRGQQVTLRCSSQSGHNTVSWYQQALGQGPQFIFQYYREEENGRGNFPPRFSGLQFPNYSSELNVNALELDDSALYLCASSLRGVSKETQYFGPGTRLLVL.

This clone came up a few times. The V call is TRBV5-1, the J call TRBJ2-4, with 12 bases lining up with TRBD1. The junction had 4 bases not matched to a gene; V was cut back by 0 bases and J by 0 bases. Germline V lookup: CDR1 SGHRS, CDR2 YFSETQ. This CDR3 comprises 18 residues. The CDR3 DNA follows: TGCGCCAGCAGCTTGGGCGGGACAGGGGGCCTAGCCAAAAACATTCAGTACTTC. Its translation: CASSLGGTGGLAKNIQYF.

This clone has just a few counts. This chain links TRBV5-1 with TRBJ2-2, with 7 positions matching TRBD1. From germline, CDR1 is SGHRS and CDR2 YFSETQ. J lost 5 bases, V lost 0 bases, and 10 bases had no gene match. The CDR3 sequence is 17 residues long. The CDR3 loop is CASSLEQGRLGTGELFF. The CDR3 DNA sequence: TGCGCCAGCAGCTTGGAACAGGGGCGCCTAGGAACCGGGGAGCTGTTTTTT.

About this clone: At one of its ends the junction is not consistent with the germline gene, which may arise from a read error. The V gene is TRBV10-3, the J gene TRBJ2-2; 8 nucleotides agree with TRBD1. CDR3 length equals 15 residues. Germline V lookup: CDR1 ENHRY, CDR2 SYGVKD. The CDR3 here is CAISGPDRANRGAVF. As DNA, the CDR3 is TGTGCCATCAGTGGACCGGACAGGGCTAACCGGGGAGCTGTTTTT.

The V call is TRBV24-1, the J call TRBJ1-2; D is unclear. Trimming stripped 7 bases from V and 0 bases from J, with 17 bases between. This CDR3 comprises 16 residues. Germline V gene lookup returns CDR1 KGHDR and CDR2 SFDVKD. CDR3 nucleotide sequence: TGTGCCACCAGCCCTTTACCCGGGGAAGCTAACTATGGCTACACCTTC. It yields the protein CATSPLPGEANYGYTF.

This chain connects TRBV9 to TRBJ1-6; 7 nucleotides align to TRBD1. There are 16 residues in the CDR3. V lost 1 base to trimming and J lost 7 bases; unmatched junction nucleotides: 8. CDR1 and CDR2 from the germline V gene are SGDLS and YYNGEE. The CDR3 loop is CASSVTGDAGNSPLHF. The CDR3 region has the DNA TGTGCCAGCAGCGTAACAGGGGACGCAGGGAATTCACCCCTCCACTTT.

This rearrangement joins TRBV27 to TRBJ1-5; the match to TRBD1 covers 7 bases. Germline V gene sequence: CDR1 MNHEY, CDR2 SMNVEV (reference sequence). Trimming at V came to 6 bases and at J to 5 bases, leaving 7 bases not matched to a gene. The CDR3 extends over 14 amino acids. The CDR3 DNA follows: TGTGCCAGCAGGCCGGGACAGCGATATCAGCCCCAGCATTTT. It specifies CASRPGQRYQPQHF.

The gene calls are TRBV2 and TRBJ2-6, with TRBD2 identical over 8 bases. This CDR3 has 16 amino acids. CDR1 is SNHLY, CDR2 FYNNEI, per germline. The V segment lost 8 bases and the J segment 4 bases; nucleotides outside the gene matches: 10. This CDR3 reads CASRGGRGAGANVLTF. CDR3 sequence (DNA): TGTGCCAGCCGCGGGGGGAGGGGCGCCGGGGCCAACGTCCTGACTTTC.